Presented here are 28 T cell receptor beta chains from one specimen sequenced in a study of CD8 T cells in ankylosing spondylitis. Overall study results and limits: Under 10 highly homologous variants formed a TCR beta motif that appeared characteristic of ankylosing spondylitis blood.

MiXCR, applied by TCRdb to the 5' RACE reads, yields one record per CDR3 protein. Of fewer than 750,000 distinct CDR3 sequences in the sample, roughly 19% were seen once. No antigen has been assigned to these receptors. Sequenced material: blood, either unsorted or a sorted T cell fraction (not recorded which). These receptors all stem from a male donor with ankylosing spondylitis.

This clonotype has at least ten counts. J is TRBJ1-2 and V is TRBV21-1; TRBD1 is the table's D call and was not checked against the DNA. TRBV21-1 counts as a pseudogene. CDR3 length equals 16 residues. The CDR3 DNA reads TGTGCCAGCAGCAAAGCTCCGGCAGGGGCAGACTATGGCTACACCTTC. This codes for CASSKAPAGADYGYTF.

V and J are TRBV6-1 and TRBJ2-1; 11 positions match TRBD1. Germline assignment: CDR1 MNHNS and CDR2 SASEGT. The CDR3 runs to 18 residues. V lost 4 bases, J lost 4 bases, and 12 bases stayed unmatched. This CDR3 is CASSARTGGSKIYNEQFF. CDR3 in DNA: TGTGCCAGCAGTGCCAGGACAGGGGGCTCTAAGATTTACAATGAGCAGTTCTTC.

The chain uses TRBV6-1 and TRBJ2-1, with D perhaps being TRBD1 or TRBD2 (5 bases each). The CDR3 runs 15 residues. V lost 5 bases, J lost 3 bases, and 14 bases lay in between. Germline V gene lookup returns CDR1 MNHNS and CDR2 SASEGT. In DNA form, the CDR3 reads TGTGCCAGCAGTCTCTCCGAGGGGAACTACAATGAGCAGTTCTTC. This sequence encodes CASSLSEGNYNEQFF.

This clonotype was picked up a small number of times. The chain recombines TRBV29-1 with TRBJ2-5; either TRBD1 or TRBD2 may fit D (5 bases each). The germline V gene has CDR1 SQVTM and CDR2 ANQGSEA. This CDR3 is 12 amino acids long. V lost 3 bases, J lost 9 bases, and 14 bases lay in between. CDR3 bases: TGCAGCGTTGATGGGGACCCTCGCCCCCAGTACTTC. It translates to CSVDGDPRPQYF.

This clonotype was seen only a few times. The rearrangement links TRBV7-8 to TRBJ2-3, with TRBD1 identical over 8 bases. The V segment lost 1 base and the J segment 0 bases; nucleotides outside the gene matches: 9. CDR3 length equals 18 residues. Germline CDR1 is SGHVS and CDR2 is FQNEAQ. The CDR3, as DNA: TGTGCCAGCAGCTTAGATTCTCTGGACAGGGAAAGCACAGATACGCAGTATTTT. Amino acid sequence: CASSLDSLDRESTDTQYF. Filled out from reference TRBV7-8 and TRBJ2-3, the complete variable domain reads GAGVSQSPRYKVAKRGQDVALRCDPISGHVSLFWYQQALGQGPEFLTYFQNEAQLDKSGLPSDRFFAERPEGSVSTLKIQRTQQEDSAVYLCASSLDSLDRESTDTQYFGPGTRLTVL.

The rearrangement links TRBV20-1 to TRBJ2-1, with D uncertain. The CDR3 spans 13 residues. V shed 1 base and J shed 9 bases, with 13 bases lying between them. CDR1 is DFQATT and CDR2 is SNEGSKA in the germline V gene (reference sequence). The CDR3 DNA follows: TGCAGTGCTAGAGCTCGCATCGTTGCTGAGCAGTTCTTC. As protein: CSARARIVAEQFF.

This clonotype has a handful of counts. This chain links TRBV4-2 with TRBJ2-2, with D perhaps TRBD2 (5 bases). This CDR3 has 14 amino acids. Trimming stripped 6 bases from V and 1 base from J, with 9 bases between. The germline V gene has CDR1 LGHNA and CDR2 YNFKEQ. The DNA of the CDR3 is TGTGCCAGCAGTCAGAGCGGGAACACCGGGGAGCTGTTTTTT. It yields the protein CASSQSGNTGELFF.

V usage is TRBV12-3 or TRBV12-4 and J usage is TRBJ2-3; D gene unclear. This CDR3 is 15 amino acids long. The V end lost 5 bases, the J end lost 4 bases, and 16 bases lay between the germline ends. CDR3 protein: CASSPNLAHSDTQYF. The CDR3, as DNA: TGTGCCAGCAGTCCGAATTTGGCACACTCAGATACGCAGTATTTT.

This clonotype has a count of ten or more. This chain joins TRBV29-1 and TRBJ1-1; 8 nucleotides line up with TRBD1. CDR1 is SQVTM, CDR2 ANQGSEA, per germline. The CDR3 consists of 13 residues. Trimming cost V 4 bases and J 5 bases; bases outside gene matches: 6. CDR3 coding DNA: TGCAGCGTTGGGACAGGGTGGGGGACTGAAGCTTTCTTT. Its protein is CSVGTGWGTEAFF. Variable domain in full (rest from reference TRBV29-1 and TRBJ1-1): SAVISQKPSRDICQRGTSLTIQCQVDSQVTMMFWYRQQPGQSLTLIATANQGSEATYESGFVIDKFPISRPNLTFSTLTVSNMSPEDSSIYLCSVGTGWGTEAFFGQGTRLTVV.

This clonotype has only one observation. This rearrangement joins TRBV5-1 to TRBJ1-2, with D possibly being TRBD1 (5 bases). This CDR3 comprises 13 residues. Trimming took off 3 bases at V and 8 bases at J, with 14 bases between the two ends. CDR1 SGHRS and CDR2 YFSETQ come from the germline V gene. Here the CDR3 reads CASSWGQGGGYTF. DNA for the CDR3: TGCGCCAGCAGCTGGGGCCAGGGTGGCGGCTACACCTTC.

J is TRBJ2-4 and V is TRBV10-2; D is unresolved. The germline V gene encodes CDR1 WSHSY and CDR2 SAAADI. V gave up 3 bases and J gave up 3 bases, with 6 bases separating them. The length of the CDR3 is 13 residues. CDR3 sequence: CASSDLGKNIQYF. The CDR3 bases are TGCGCCAGCAGTGATTTGGGCAAAAACATTCAGTACTTC.

The chain recombines TRBV16 with TRBJ2-7, with TRBD2 identical over 10 bases. The germline CDR1 and CDR2 sequences are KGHSY and FQNENV. This CDR3 contains 16 residues. Germline trimming cut 2 bases from V and 1 base from J; bases unmatched to any gene: 5. CDR3 loop: CASSQASGSVSYEQYF. Here the CDR3 DNA reads TGTGCCAGCAGCCAAGCTAGCGGGAGCGTGTCCTACGAGCAGTACTTC.

This clonotype came up many times. This sequence joins TRBV12-3 or TRBV12-4 and TRBJ2-1; 9 bases match TRBD1. CDR3 length: 15 amino acids. Losses at the gene ends were 5 bases for V and 4 bases for J; bases not matched to a gene: 6. The CDR3 DNA reads as TGTGCCAGCAGTCTGGACAGGGGACATTACAATGAGCAGTTCTTC. Encoded protein: CASSLDRGHYNEQFF.

This rearrangement joins TRBV28 to TRBJ1-5, with D tentatively TRBD1 (5 bases). Germline V gene sequence: CDR1 MDHEN, CDR2 SYDVKM. Trimming stripped 6 bases from V and 5 bases from J, with 14 bases between. CDR3 length: 14 amino acids. CDR3 DNA: TGTGCCAGCAGAACCGGGACCGAGTATCAGCCCCAGCATTTT. This sequence encodes CASRTGTEYQPQHF.

The chain joins TRBV4-1 to TRBJ1-1, with 7 nucleotides matching TRBD1. The V segment lost 4 bases and the J segment 11 bases; nucleotides outside the gene matches: 13. Germline lookup yields CDR1 MGHRA and CDR2 YSYEKL. The CDR3 runs 14 residues. The CDR3 DNA sequence: TGCGCCAGCAGCCTTACTGGGACAGCAACGGGTGCTTTCTTT. This translates into CASSLTGTATGAFF.

This clonotype turned up a few times. As DNA, the CDR3 is TGTGCCAGCAGTTTGTCAGGGAGGGTTGGCTACACCTTC. Protein: CASSLSGRVGYTF. The gene calls are TRBV28 and TRBJ1-2; D possibly corresponds to TRBD1 (5 bases). Germline V gene lookup returns CDR1 MDHEN and CDR2 SYDVKM. The CDR3 contains 13 residues. Trimming took 3 bases from V and 7 from J, leaving 12 bases between them.

V gene TRBV12-3 or TRBV12-4 combines with J gene TRBJ2-1; D gene ambiguous. This CDR3 comprises 13 residues. V gave up 4 bases and J gave up 9 bases, with 13 bases separating them. The CDR3 spells CASSSNGIGEQFF. CDR3 coding DNA: TGTGCCAGCAGTTCCAATGGGATCGGTGAGCAGTTCTTC.

The chain joins TRBV27 to TRBJ1-2; the D is unclear. The CDR3 is made up of 16 amino acids. Between the trimmed V and J ends, which lost 6 bases and 0 bases, there was a span of 17 bases. Looked up from germline, CDR1 is MNHEY and CDR2 is SMNVEV (reference sequence). CDR3 coding DNA: TGTGCCAGCAGGATCCCCGCTGGGCAGGCTAACTATGGCTACACCTTC. It codes for CASRIPAGQANYGYTF.

The genes are TRBV29-1 and TRBJ2-2, with TRBD2 identical over 12 bases. The junction had 7 bases not matched to a gene; V was cut back by 4 bases and J by 4 bases. This CDR3 has 16 amino acids. Germline CDR1 SQVTM, CDR2 ANQGSEA. Here the CDR3 DNA reads TGCAGCGTTGTCCTAGCGGGGGGGGATCTCACCGGGGAGCTGTTTTTT. Protein: CSVVLAGGDLTGELFF.

The chain carries TRBV5-1 and TRBJ1-6; tentatively, D is TRBD1 (5 bases). In germline, CDR1 is SGHRS, CDR2 YFSETQ. The CDR3 is made up of 12 amino acids. The V end lost 4 bases, the J end lost 7 bases, and 6 bases lay between the germline ends. This CDR3 reads CASSRGNSPLHF. For the CDR3, the DNA is TGCGCCAGCAGCCGGGGGAATTCACCCCTCCACTTT.

This clonotype appeared a few times. The chain recombines TRBV12-3 or TRBV12-4 with TRBJ1-5; D gene uncertain. Trimming stripped 3 bases from V and 7 bases from J, with 7 bases between. The CDR3 is 12 residues long. For the CDR3, the DNA is TGTGCCAGCAGTTTTGATTTGCAGCCCCAGCATTTT. This encodes CASSFDLQPQHF.

In its sample, this clonotype was seen a few times. V usage is TRBV14 and J usage is TRBJ2-7; D may be TRBD1 (6 bases). CDR3 size: 15 residues. CDR1 and CDR2 (germline): SGHDN, FVKESK. V was shortened by 1 base and J by 5 bases, with 15 bases between the two germline ends. The CDR3 sequence is CASSQAAGVRDEQYF. CDR3 nucleotides: TGTGCCAGCAGCCAAGCGGCAGGGGTGCGAGACGAGCAGTACTTC.

J is TRBJ2-1 and V is TRBV24-1, with D perhaps matching TRBD1 (5 bases). The V end lost 5 bases, the J end lost 4 bases, and 17 bases lay between the germline ends. The CDR3 is 16 amino acids. Per germline, CDR1 KGHDR and CDR2 SFDVKD. CDR3 sequence: CATSGLDSSTYNEQFF. CDR3 sequence (DNA): TGTGCCACCAGTGGGCTTGACAGTTCCACTTACAATGAGCAGTTCTTC.

This clonotype was observed at least ten times. In DNA form, the CDR3 reads TGTGCCAGCAGCTTGGGGGGGGCCTTCGTTAATCAGCCCCAGCATTTT. It encodes CASSLGGAFVNQPQHF. J is TRBJ1-5 and V is TRBV5-6; the D gene is possibly TRBD1 (6 bases). The CDR3 contains 16 residues. Between the trimmed V and J ends, which lost 0 bases and 4 bases, there was a span of 14 bases. Per germline, CDR1 SGHDT and CDR2 YYEEEE.

The chain joins TRBV7-9 to TRBJ1-1; D is unclear. CDR1 is SEHNR, CDR2 FQNEAQ, per germline (reference sequence). Trimming removed 5 bases at V and 0 bases at J, with 13 bases between. There are 15 residues in the CDR3. CDR3 coding DNA: TGTGCCAGCAGCCAAAGACAAGTAATGAACACTGAAGCTTTCTTT. Its protein is CASSQRQVMNTEAFF.

This clonotype was found a few times. V gene TRBV4-1 combines with J gene TRBJ2-1, with 9 bases that match TRBD2. Germline V gives CDR1 MGHRA, CDR2 YSYEKL. After removal of 1 base from V and 8 bases from J, the junction contained 24 bases not matched to a gene. The CDR3 is 21 amino acids. The CDR3: CASSQGPRTSEGPTLFYEQFF. Here the CDR3 DNA reads TGCGCCAGCAGCCAAGGGCCCCGGACTAGCGAGGGCCCGACGCTATTCTATGAGCAGTTCTTC.

The chain combines TRBV4-2 with TRBJ2-1; 8 bases are shared with TRBD1. J was trimmed by 0 bases and V by 0 bases; bases with no gene match: 13. The CDR3 has 20 amino acids. Germline-derived CDR1 and CDR2 are LGHNA and YNFKEQ. DNA for the CDR3: TGTGCCAGCAGCCAAGATCTTGGCAGGGGGCCAGAGAGCTCCTACAATGAGCAGTTCTTC. Protein product: CASSQDLGRGPESSYNEQFF.

The rearrangement uses TRBV28 and TRBJ2-1, with D unclear. The V end lost 6 bases, the J end lost 10 bases, and 10 bases lay between the germline ends. The CDR3 consists of 11 residues. Germline CDR1 is MDHEN and CDR2 is SYDVKM. The CDR3 is CASSPFVEQFF. CDR3 nucleotide sequence: TGTGCCAGCAGCCCGTTTGTGGAGCAGTTCTTC.